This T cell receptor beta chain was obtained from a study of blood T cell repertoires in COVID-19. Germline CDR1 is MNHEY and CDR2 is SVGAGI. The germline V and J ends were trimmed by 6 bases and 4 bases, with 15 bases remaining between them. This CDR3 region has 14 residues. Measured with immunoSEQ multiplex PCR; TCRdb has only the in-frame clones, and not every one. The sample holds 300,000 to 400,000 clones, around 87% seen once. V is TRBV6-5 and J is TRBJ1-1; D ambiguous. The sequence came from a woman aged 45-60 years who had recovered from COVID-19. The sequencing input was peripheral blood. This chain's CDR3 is CASRPPGKSTEAFF. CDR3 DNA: TGTGCCAGCAGACCCCCGGGAAAGAGCACTGAAGCTTTCTTT.